This is a list of T cell receptor beta chains from one sample in a study of regulatory T cells in long-lasting Graves disease. Each CDR3 protein is one row after TCRdb ran MiXCR on the multiplex PCR reads. The sample carries about half a million distinct CDR3 sequences, about 22% recorded once. The sequenced sample was peripheral blood mononuclear cells (PBMCs), obtained when the disease was refractory, from a patient treated with antithyroid drugs. The receptors shown here come from a female donor with Graves disease. Both conserved end residues are part of each CDR3. The order of the fields is clone size, V gene, D gene, J gene, CDR3 DNA, CDR3 protein. The D gene is left open where the match is weak. Clone size appears in some rows only: once, few, many, or a class for an expanded clone.

size: few; V: TRBV7-8; D: TRBD1; J: TRBJ2-5; DNA: TGTGCCAGCAGCGATACGACAGGGGGAGAGACCCAGTACTTC; CDR3: CASSDTTGGETQYF
size: many; V: TRBV6-1; D: -; J: TRBJ1-6; DNA: TGTGCCAGCAGACACAAAGTTACAGGGATGAATTCACCCCTCCACTTT; CDR3: CASRHKVTGMNSPLHF
size: -; V: TRBV20-1; D: -; J: TRBJ1-2; DNA: TGCGGAGTCGGCGGCTGGTATGGCTACACCTTC; CDR3: CGVGGWYGYTF
size: -; V: TRBV6-5; D: TRBD2; J: TRBJ2-7; DNA: TGTGCCAGCAGTTTGAGGTGGACTAGCGGGTACCTATCCTACGAGCAGTACTTC; CDR3: CASSLRWTSGYLSYEQYF
size: few; V: TRBV19; D: TRBD1; J: TRBJ2-5; DNA: TGTGCCAGTAGCCCCCCCGGCAGGGGGCTGGAGACCCAGTACTTC; CDR3: CASSPPGRGLETQYF
size: many; V: TRBV30; D: -; J: TRBJ1-2; DNA: TGTGCCTGGAGTGTTGAGAGGGTGGAAGGCTACACCTTC; CDR3: CAWSVERVEGYTF
size: few; V: TRBV19; D: -; J: TRBJ1-6; DNA: TGTGCCAGTAAAGGGGGGGGATCACCCCTCCACTTT; CDR3: CASKGGGSPLHF
size: once; V: TRBV4-1; D: -; J: TRBJ2-2; DNA: TGCGCCAGCAGCCAAGCGGACAGGAGGGTCGGGGAGCTGTTTTTT; CDR3: CASSQADRRVGELFF
size: few; V: TRBV25-1; D: -; J: TRBJ1-4; DNA: TGTGCCAGCAGTGATTGGGGACGGGAAAAACTGTTTTTT; CDR3: CASSDWGREKLFF
size: many; V: TRBV12-3/TRBV12-4; D: TRBD2; J: TRBJ2-7; DNA: TGTGCCAGCACCTCGGGACTAGGACTCTACGAGCAGTACTTC; CDR3: CASTSGLGLYEQYF
size: many; V: TRBV28; D: -; J: TRBJ2-7; DNA: TGTGCCAGCGGCCCGGGTTTGTACGAGCAGTACTTC; CDR3: CASGPGLYEQYF
size: many; V: TRBV2; D: -; J: TRBJ1-5; DNA: TGTGCCAGCAGTGGACCATTATTCTCAAATAGCAATCAGCCCCAGCATTTT; CDR3: CASSGPLFSNSNQPQHF
size: many; V: TRBV12-3/TRBV12-4; D: -; J: TRBJ1-6; DNA: TGTGCCAGCAGTTTAATTCGAAGCAATTCACCCCTCCACTTT; CDR3: CASSLIRSNSPLHF
size: few; V: TRBV7-9; D: -; J: TRBJ1-1; DNA: TGTGCCAGCAGCTTGGGGCGGGAAGCTCCAACTCCCGAAGCTTTCTTT; CDR3: CASSLGREAPTPEAFF
size: -; V: TRBV9; D: TRBD1; J: TRBJ2-1; DNA: TGTGCCAGCAGCGTCCTCCCGGGACAGGCTTACAATGAGCAGTTCTTC; CDR3: CASSVLPGQAYNEQFF
size: many; V: TRBV6-1; D: TRBD1; J: TRBJ1-6; DNA: TGTGCCAGCAGGACGGGACAGGGAAATTCACCCCTCCACTTT; CDR3: CASRTGQGNSPLHF
size: few; V: TRBV7-8; D: TRBD1; J: TRBJ1-6; DNA: TGTGCCAGCAGCTTCCGGGACAGGGAGTCCACCGCCTATAATTCACCCCTCCACTTT; CDR3: CASSFRDRESTAYNSPLHF
size: many; V: TRBV27; D: -; J: TRBJ2-5; DNA: TGTGCCAGCAGTTTATCCAACCGGCCAGGATGGGGCCAAGAGACCCAGTACTTC; CDR3: CASSLSNRPGWGQETQYF
size: many; V: TRBV6-1; D: -; J: TRBJ2-7; DNA: TGTGCCAGCACCGACCGACGGAAGGTCACCTACGAGCAGTACTTC; CDR3: CASTDRRKVTYEQYF
size: few; V: TRBV6-2/TRBV6-3; D: -; J: TRBJ2-2; DNA: TGTGCCAGCAATCGGGGCATCTACACCGGGGAGCTGTTTTTT; CDR3: CASNRGIYTGELFF
size: many; V: TRBV27; D: -; J: TRBJ2-7; DNA: TGTGCCAGCAGGGCCGGGGAAACAACCTACGAGCAGTACTTC; CDR3: CASRAGETTYEQYF
size: few; V: TRBV29-1; D: TRBD1; J: TRBJ1-1; DNA: TGCAGCGTTGAGTCAGGGGGACAGGGAACTGAAGCTTTCTTT; CDR3: CSVESGGQGTEAFF
size: -; V: TRBV9; D: -; J: TRBJ2-2; DNA: TGTGCCAGCAGCGTAGGGGGACACCAGAACACCGGGGAGCTGTTTTTT; CDR3: CASSVGGHQNTGELFF
size: few; V: TRBV6-5; D: -; J: TRBJ1-3; DNA: TGTGCCAGCAGTTACGCCTACTCTGGAAACACCATATATTTT; CDR3: CASSYAYSGNTIYF
size: few; V: TRBV7-2; D: -; J: TRBJ1-2; DNA: TGTGCCAGCAGCTCGGGACAATTCTATGGCTACACCTTC; CDR3: CASSSGQFYGYTF
size: many; V: TRBV6-1; D: -; J: TRBJ2-5; DNA: TGTGCCAGCAGTCACCCCGGGGGGCATAGGACCCAGTACTTC; CDR3: CASSHPGGHRTQYF
size: many; V: TRBV6-1; D: TRBD1; J: TRBJ2-2; DNA: TGTGCCAGCAGTGGCCGACAGGGTTCCGGGGAGCTGTTTTTT; CDR3: CASSGRQGSGELFF
size: few; V: TRBV2; D: -; J: TRBJ2-3; DNA: TGTGCCAGCAGTGAAGGACCCCATACGCAGTATTTT; CDR3: CASSEGPHTQYF